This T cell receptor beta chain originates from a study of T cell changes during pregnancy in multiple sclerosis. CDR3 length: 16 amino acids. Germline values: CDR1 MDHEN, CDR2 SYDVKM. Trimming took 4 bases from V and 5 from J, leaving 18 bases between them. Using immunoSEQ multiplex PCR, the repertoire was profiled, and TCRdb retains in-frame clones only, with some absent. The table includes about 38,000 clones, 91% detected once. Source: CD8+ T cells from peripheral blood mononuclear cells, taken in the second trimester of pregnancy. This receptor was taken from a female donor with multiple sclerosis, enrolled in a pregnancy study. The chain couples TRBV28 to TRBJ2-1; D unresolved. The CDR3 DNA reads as TGTGCCAGCAGTTCCCTAATTCTTATGCTACACAATGAGCAGTTCTTC. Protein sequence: CASSSLILMLHNEQFF.